This paragraph reports one TCR beta chain. The antigen is unknown. The sample originates from a study of cytomegalovirus exposure and HLA in healthy donors. Clones were read by immunoSEQ multiplex PCR, and TCRdb kept only the in-frame ones, dropping some. There are 160,000 or so clones in the sample; 70% to 90% occur only once, and 2.5% to 3.5% lies in the top ten. The CDR3 sequence is 15 residues long. Trimming removed 1 base from V and 0 bases from J, with 9 bases in between. From germline, CDR1 is MDHEN and CDR2 SYDVKM. Notes on the study in general: Most TCR sequences were rare, but some public TCRs occurred in many donors. In vitro confirmation showed three CMV-associated chains to be CMV antigen specific. The classifier, whose performance was assessed in both the original and validation cohorts, reportedly diagnosed cytomegalovirus status with high specificity and sensitivity. Associated with cytomegalovirus, according to the listing, were 170 or so TCR beta chains.

The sample taken for sequencing was PBMCs. The chain employs TRBV28 and TRBJ2-5; D not resolved. The clonotype originates from a man between 18 and 35 years old in good health and CMV-seronegative. CDR3 sequence (DNA): TGTGCCAGCAGTTTATTTTCCACTTACCAAGAGACCCAGTACTTC. The encoded protein is CASSLFSTYQETQYF. The complete variable domain, with remaining parts taken from reference TRBV28 and TRBJ2-5, reads DVKVTQSSRYLVKRTGEKVFLECVQDMDHENMFWYRQDPGLGLRLIYFSYDVKMKEKGDIPEGYSVSREKKERFSLILESASTNQTSMYLCASSLFSTYQETQYFGPGTRLLVL.